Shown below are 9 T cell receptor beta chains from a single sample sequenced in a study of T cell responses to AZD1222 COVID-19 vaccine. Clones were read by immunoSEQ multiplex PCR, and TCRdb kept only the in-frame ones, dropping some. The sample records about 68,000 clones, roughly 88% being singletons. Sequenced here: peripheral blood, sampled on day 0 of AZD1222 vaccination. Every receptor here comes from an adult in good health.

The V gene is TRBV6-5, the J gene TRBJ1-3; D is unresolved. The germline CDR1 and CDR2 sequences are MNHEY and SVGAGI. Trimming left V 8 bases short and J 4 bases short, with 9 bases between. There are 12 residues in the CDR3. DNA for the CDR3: TGTGCCAGCTCGGGCGGGGGAAACACCATATATTTT. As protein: CASSGGGNTIYF.

DNA of the CDR3: TGCAGCGTTTTAGCGGGAGGGGTTGAGCAGTTCTTC. Translation: CSVLAGGVEQFF. This chain links TRBV29-1 with TRBJ2-1; 11 nucleotides agree with TRBD2. Losses at the gene ends were 5 bases for V and 9 bases for J; bases not matched to a gene: 3. CDR3 length equals 12 residues. Germline V lookup: CDR1 SQVTM, CDR2 ANQGSEA.

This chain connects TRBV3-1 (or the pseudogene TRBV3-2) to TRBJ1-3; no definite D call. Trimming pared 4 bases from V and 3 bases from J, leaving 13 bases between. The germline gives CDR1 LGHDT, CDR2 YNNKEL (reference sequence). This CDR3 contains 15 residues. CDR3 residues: CASSLSGNYGNTIYF. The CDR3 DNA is TGTGCCAGCAGCCTCTCCGGTAATTATGGAAACACCATATATTTT.

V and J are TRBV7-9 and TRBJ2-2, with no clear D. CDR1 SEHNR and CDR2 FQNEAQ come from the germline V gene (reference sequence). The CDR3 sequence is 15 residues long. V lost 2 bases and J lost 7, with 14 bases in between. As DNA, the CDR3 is TGTGCCAGCAGCTTACCCCGGCTCCTCGGCGGGGAGCTGTTTTTT. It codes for CASSLPRLLGGELFF.

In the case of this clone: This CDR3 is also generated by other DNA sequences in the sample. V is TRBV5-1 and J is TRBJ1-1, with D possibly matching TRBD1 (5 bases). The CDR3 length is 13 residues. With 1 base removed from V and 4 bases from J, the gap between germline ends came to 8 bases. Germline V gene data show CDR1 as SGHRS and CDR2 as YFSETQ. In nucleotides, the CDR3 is TGCGCCAGCAGCTTGCGGGGGGGCACTGAAGCTTTCTTT. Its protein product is CASSLRGGTEAFF.

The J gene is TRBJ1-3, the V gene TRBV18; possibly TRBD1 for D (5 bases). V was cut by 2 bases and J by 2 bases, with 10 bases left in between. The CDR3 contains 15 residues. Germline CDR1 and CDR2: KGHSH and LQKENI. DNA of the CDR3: TGTGCCAGCTCACCAGCAGGGTCCACTGGAAACACCATATATTTT. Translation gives CASSPAGSTGNTIYF.

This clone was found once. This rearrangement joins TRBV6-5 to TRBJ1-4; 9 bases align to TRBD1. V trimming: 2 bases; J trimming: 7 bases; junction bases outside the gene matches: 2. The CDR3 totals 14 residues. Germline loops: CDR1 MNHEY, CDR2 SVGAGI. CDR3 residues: CASSYGTGSEKLFF. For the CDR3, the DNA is TGTGCCAGCAGTTACGGGACAGGGAGTGAAAAACTGTTTTTT.

CDR3 nucleotide sequence: TGTGCCAGTAGTAGCCAGGCTAACTATGGCTACACCTTC. As protein: CASSSQANYGYTF. This chain joins TRBV19 and TRBJ1-2; D remains ambiguous. This CDR3 has 13 residues. CDR1 and CDR2 (germline): LNHDA, SQIVND (reference sequence). V was shortened by 4 bases and J by 0 bases, with 6 bases between the two germline ends.

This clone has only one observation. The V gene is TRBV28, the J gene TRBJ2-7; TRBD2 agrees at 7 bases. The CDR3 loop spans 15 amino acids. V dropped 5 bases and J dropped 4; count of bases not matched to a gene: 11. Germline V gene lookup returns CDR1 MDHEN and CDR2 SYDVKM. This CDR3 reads CASSPRSAGVYEQYF. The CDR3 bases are TGTGCCAGCAGTCCACGATCCGCGGGAGTGTACGAGCAGTACTTC.